The 25 T cell receptor beta chains below all came from one sample that was sequenced in a study of T cells in Graves' hyperthyroidism and ophthalmopathy. Researchers amplified the TCR beta CDR3 regions from RNA transcripts. First-round RT-PCR targeting the TCR CDR3 was performed with the HTBI primer set. One entry per CDR3 protein results from TCRdb running MiXCR on the multiplex PCR reads. The sample gives fewer than 350,000 distinct CDR3 sequences, 13% to 15% of which show up once; around 31% is in the top ten. The specimen sequenced was blood. Receptor source: a woman aged 45 to 65 with Graves' hyperthyroidism that later progressed to Graves' ophthalmopathy.

V gene TRBV14 combines with J gene TRBJ2-2; D is ambiguous. Germline values: CDR1 SGHDN, CDR2 FVKESK. This CDR3 region has 14 residues. The V end was cut by 4 bases, the J end by 1 base, with 7 bases between. DNA for the CDR3: TGTGCCAGCAGCCGCCCCTGGAACACCGGGGAGCTGTTTTTT. This gives the protein CASSRPWNTGELFF.

The CDR3 DNA is TGTGCCAGCAGCACGACTAGCGGGGCCTACAATGAGCAGTTCTTC. Translating gives CASSTTSGAYNEQFF. The chain is built from TRBV7-2 and TRBJ2-1, with 11 nucleotides matching TRBD2. The junction had 2 bases not matched to a gene; V was cut back by 5 bases and J by 2 bases. The CDR3 length is 15 residues. Germline V lookup: CDR1 SGHTA, CDR2 FQGNSA.

In this sample, this clonotype turned up many times. The chain carries TRBV20-1 and TRBJ2-1; 10 nucleotides match TRBD1. Germline values: CDR1 DFQATT, CDR2 SNEGSKA (reference sequence). The trim removed 3 bases at V and 6 bases at J, leaving 11 bases unmatched. CDR3 length: 16 amino acids. The CDR3 loop reads CSARGVWRTGGNEQFF. The DNA for the CDR3 is TGCAGTGCTAGGGGGGTATGGAGGACAGGGGGCAATGAGCAGTTCTTC.

This clonotype was observed a few times. V usage is TRBV3-1 and J usage is TRBJ2-2, with D unclear. Trimming took off 1 base at V and 3 bases at J, with 9 bases between the two ends. Germline CDR1 and CDR2: LGHDT and YNNKEL (reference sequence). This CDR3 contains 15 residues. For the CDR3, the DNA is TGTGCCAGCAGCCAAGGCCTAGGGCACACCGGGGAGCTGTTTTTT. Translation: CASSQGLGHTGELFF.

Here the CDR3 DNA reads TGTGCCAGCAGCCCCGCTGGGGTAAATGAGCAGTTCTTC. This codes for CASSPAGVNEQFF. The chain carries TRBV7-3 and TRBJ2-1, with D hard to call. The CDR3 is 13 amino acids. Trimming took 5 bases from V and 7 from J, leaving 12 bases between them. Germline CDR1 is SGHTA and CDR2 is FQGTGA.

This clonotype has at least ten counts. The chain employs TRBV28 and TRBJ1-5, with unresolved D. This CDR3 contains 14 residues. Germline V CDR1 and CDR2: MDHEN, SYDVKM. V was shortened by 8 bases and J by 2 bases, with 13 bases between the two germline ends. CDR3 sequence reads: CASLRPLGNQPQHF. The CDR3 DNA reads as TGTGCCAGCCTGAGGCCCCTGGGCAATCAGCCCCAGCATTTT.

This clonotype was observed a handful of times. The chain joins TRBV6-1 to TRBJ2-1; D is perhaps TRBD2 (5 bases). The germline gives CDR1 MNHNS, CDR2 SASEGT. This CDR3 has 15 amino acids. With 5 bases removed from V and 3 bases from J, the gap between germline ends came to 14 bases. The CDR3 sequence: CASSSHLRDYNEQFF. Here the CDR3 DNA reads TGTGCCAGCAGTTCTCACTTACGGGACTACAATGAGCAGTTCTTC.

This clonotype was counted at least ten times. V gene TRBV7-2 combines with J gene TRBJ1-2, with D perhaps TRBD1 (6 bases). The germline V and J ends were trimmed by 5 bases and 3 bases, with 19 bases remaining between them. Per the germline V gene, CDR1 is SGHTA and CDR2 is FQGNSA. This CDR3 comprises 16 residues. The CDR3 DNA follows: TGTGCCAGCAGCGCCCAGGGAGGACAGACAGACTATGGCTACACCTTC. Residues: CASSAQGGQTDYGYTF.

This clonotype was observed many times. This sequence joins TRBV12-3 or TRBV12-4 and TRBJ2-3; D gene ambiguous. The CDR3 has 13 amino acids. V lost 4 bases, J lost 6 bases, and 11 bases lay in between. CDR3 bases: TGTGCCAGCAGTTCCTCCCCTCTGGATACGCAGTATTTT. Amino acids: CASSSSPLDTQYF.

This clonotype has a handful of counts. The chain carries TRBV29-1 and TRBJ1-2; D remains unclear. The CDR3 is 13 residues long. Germline V lookup: CDR1 SQVTM, CDR2 ANQGSEA. V lost 6 bases, J lost 8 bases, and 19 bases lay in between. CDR3 coding DNA: TGCAGCGTCCGAACGGTGGGTGGCGGCGGCTACACCTTC. The encoded protein is CSVRTVGGGGYTF.

This clonotype was seen repeatedly, ten times or more. The chain is built from TRBV24-1 and TRBJ2-7; TRBD2 matches at 9 bases. V dropped 2 bases and J dropped 5; count of bases not matched to a gene: 6. The length of the CDR3 is 15 residues. Per germline, CDR1 KGHDR and CDR2 SFDVKD. CDR3 protein: CATSDSSSGIHEQYF. CDR3 bases: TGTGCCACCAGTGATTCCTCTAGCGGGATCCACGAGCAGTACTTC.

The genes are TRBV12-5 and TRBJ2-1; D may be TRBD1 or TRBD2 (5 bases each). Germline lookup yields CDR1 LGHNT and CDR2 FRNRAP. This CDR3 is built from 17 residues. V gave up 0 bases and J gave up 4 bases, with 16 bases separating them. The CDR3 DNA reads TGTGCTAGTGGTTTGGTAATTAGTCGGGACGGGTACAATGAGCAGTTCTTC. Protein: CASGLVISRDGYNEQFF.

The V call is TRBV19, the J call TRBJ1-6; D might be TRBD1 (5 bases). Germline assignment: CDR1 LNHDA and CDR2 SQIVND (reference sequence). V lost 5 bases and J 6 bases, leaving 17 bases between the germline ends. CDR3 size: 16 residues. The chain's CDR3 is CASSLVGAPSNSPLHF. CDR3 bases: TGTGCCAGTAGTCTTGTAGGGGCGCCGAGTAATTCACCCCTCCACTTT.

The count of this clonotype is one. This chain joins TRBV12-3 or TRBV12-4 and TRBJ2-1; 7 bases map to TRBD2. The CDR3 runs to 17 residues. The V gene end was trimmed by 1 base and the J gene end by 3 bases; junction bases not matched to a gene: 9. CDR3 residues: CASSLVASGDIYNEQFF. DNA for the CDR3: TGTGCCAGCAGTTTAGTGGCTAGCGGAGACATCTACAATGAGCAGTTCTTC.

This clonotype was counted ten times or more. The V call is TRBV12-3 or TRBV12-4, the J call TRBJ2-5; the D gene is possibly TRBD1 (6 bases). The CDR3 extends over 11 amino acids. V lost 6 bases to trimming and J lost 7 bases, with 9 bases between them. In DNA, the CDR3 is TGTGCCAGCAGGGAAGGGGGGACCCAGTACTTC. Protein product: CASREGGTQYF.

The table lists this clonotype with many counts. V usage is TRBV2 and J usage is TRBJ2-3; D uncertain. The CDR3 contains 14 residues. Germline V gene lookup returns CDR1 SNHLY and CDR2 FYNNEI. V was trimmed by 7 bases and J by 3 bases, leaving 14 bases between them. The DNA of the CDR3 is TGTGCCAGCAACGAGCACCCGCGGACAGATACGCAGTATTTT. It is translated as CASNEHPRTDTQYF.

This clonotype was counted many times. The CDR3 spells CASRTGDGEKLFF. DNA of the CDR3: TGTGCCAGCAGGACAGGGGATGGTGAAAAACTGTTTTTT. This chain uses TRBV2 with TRBJ1-4, with 8 positions matching TRBD1. V lost 6 bases to trimming and J lost 7 bases; unmatched junction nucleotides: 4. This CDR3 comprises 13 residues. Germline V gives CDR1 SNHLY, CDR2 FYNNEI.

This clonotype was found many times. This sequence joins TRBV28 and TRBJ2-3; D call uncertain. CDR1 and CDR2 (germline): MDHEN, SYDVKM. Trimming took 2 bases from V and 11 from J, leaving 11 bases between them. CDR3 size: 12 residues. CDR3 bases: TGTGCCAGCAGTTTAATGCGCCAGGAGCAGTATTTT. Protein product: CASSLMRQEQYF.

This clonotype was picked up a small number of times. The chain recombines TRBV6-1 with TRBJ2-7, with a possible D match to TRBD2 (6 bases). Germline V gives CDR1 MNHNS, CDR2 SASEGT. CDR3 size: 13 residues. The V end was cut by 8 bases, the J end by 0 bases, with 11 bases between. The CDR3 nucleotides read TGTGCCAGCGAACCACTAGCCTCCTACGAGCAGTACTTC. The encoded protein is CASEPLASYEQYF.

The sample holds many counts of this clonotype. The chain couples TRBV19 to TRBJ2-1, with 7 bases matching TRBD2. The CDR3 spans 16 residues. Looked up from germline, CDR1 is LNHDA and CDR2 is SQIVND (reference sequence). Trimming took 3 bases from V and 4 from J; bases not matched to a gene: 9. This CDR3 is CASSMNGGLVYNEQFF. CDR3 nucleotides: TGTGCCAGTAGTATGAACGGCGGACTAGTTTACAATGAGCAGTTCTTC.

This clonotype was observed many times. This sequence joins TRBV5-1 and TRBJ2-3; 10 nucleotides line up with TRBD1. V shed 2 bases, J shed 2 bases, and the junction held 20 bases outside the gene matches. The CDR3 length is 21 residues. CDR1 is SGHRS and CDR2 is YFSETQ in the germline V gene. CDR3 amino acids: CASSFPPQGQGPIFFTDTQYF. In DNA form, the CDR3 reads TGCGCCAGCAGCTTTCCACCCCAGGGACAGGGGCCGATTTTTTTCACAGATACGCAGTATTTT.

Concerning this clonotype: This may arise from a read error, as a much more abundant clone is one base away. V and J are TRBV10-3 and TRBJ2-6; tentatively, D is TRBD1 (5 bases). From germline, CDR1 is ENHRY and CDR2 SYGVKD. V shed 2 bases and J shed 2 bases, with 22 bases lying between them. CDR3 length equals 20 residues. This CDR3 is CAISEPTSRADRTGANVLTF. CDR3 bases: TGTGCCATCAGTGAGCCTACGAGCAGGGCTGACCGGACTGGGGCCAACGTCCTGACTTTC.

This clonotype was seen ten or more times. The chain links TRBV15 to TRBJ1-2; D gene uncertain. Trimming left V 8 bases short and J 2 bases short, with 12 bases between. CDR1 and CDR2 from the germline V gene are LNHNV and YYDKDF (reference sequence). The CDR3 length is 13 residues. CDR3 bases: TGTGCCACCTCCGCCCGGGGAAACTATGGCTACACCTTC. Translated, it gives CATSARGNYGYTF.

V gene TRBV19 combines with J gene TRBJ2-5, with D unresolved. The CDR3 is 11 residues long. The V end lost 10 bases, the J end lost 10 bases, and 16 bases lay between the germline ends. Germline V gene data show CDR1 as LNHDA and CDR2 as SQIVND (reference sequence). CDR3 DNA: TGTGCCATCGAAGGCTGGTCAGACCAGTACTTC. This encodes CAIEGWSDQYF.

This clonotype was observed many times. J is TRBJ2-1 and V is TRBV9; D perhaps matches TRBD2 (7 bases). The CDR3 runs to 17 residues. Germline CDR1 SGDLS, CDR2 YYNGEE. V shed 0 bases and J shed 2 bases, with 15 bases lying between them. Written as DNA, the CDR3 is TGTGCCAGCAGCGTAGTGGGGGGGGCGGGAGCCTACAATGAGCAGTTCTTC. Amino acids: CASSVVGGAGAYNEQFF.